These 31 T cell receptor beta chains originate from one sample sequenced in a study of cytomegalovirus exposure and HLA in healthy donors. It was with 60 Vbeta and 13 Jbeta primers that the PCR ran. TCRdb's table, derived via immunoSEQ multiplex PCR, lists solely in-frame clones and lacks some. The sample consists of some 150,000 clones, roughly 77% of them appearing once. The sample was PBMCs. The receptor source for this set is a man between 25 and 39 years old in good health and CMV-seropositive.

This sequence joins TRBV7-9 and TRBJ2-7, with TRBD1 as a possible D gene (6 bases). CDR3 length equals 14 residues. The ends were cut back, 3 bases at V and 4 bases at J, with 13 bases in the middle. Germline V CDR1 and CDR2: SEHNR, FQNEAQ (reference sequence). CDR3 residues: CASSFTGSGYEQYF. CDR3 coding DNA: TGTGCCAGCAGCTTTACAGGGTCGGGGTACGAGCAGTACTTC.

This chain links TRBV5-1 with TRBJ2-3, with D perhaps matching TRBD1 (6 bases). In germline, CDR1 is SGHRS, CDR2 YFSETQ. V shed 2 bases and J shed 0 bases, with 13 bases lying between them. The CDR3 covers 16 residues. The CDR3 coding sequence is TGCGCCAGCAGCTTAGAGGGGGACGGAAGCACAGATACGCAGTATTTT. Amino acids: CASSLEGDGSTDTQYF.

The chain employs TRBV28 and TRBJ1-1; perhaps TRBD1 as D (5 bases). The germline V gene has CDR1 MDHEN and CDR2 SYDVKM. With 6 bases removed from V and 0 bases from J, the gap between germline ends came to 8 bases. The CDR3 consists of 13 residues. The CDR3 sequence: CASRSGLNTEAFF. The CDR3 nucleotides read TGTGCCAGCAGATCAGGGCTGAACACTGAAGCTTTCTTT.

This chain links TRBV7-9 with TRBJ2-1; D gene uncertain. Trimming pared 1 base from V and 4 bases from J, leaving 11 bases between. CDR1 is SEHNR and CDR2 is FQNEAQ in the germline V gene (reference sequence). This CDR3 is built from 15 residues. CDR3 region: CASSLGSPMYNEQFF. Written as DNA, the CDR3 is TGTGCCAGCAGCTTAGGGAGTCCAATGTACAATGAGCAGTTCTTC.

This chain links TRBV21-1 with TRBJ1-6. TRBV21-1 is flagged as a pseudogene. The CDR3 spans 15 residues. The CDR3 spells CASSKVTGIGSPLHF. CDR3 bases: TGTGCCAGCAGCAAAGTAACGGGAATAGGTTCACCCCTCCACTTT.

The count of this clone is one. The genes are TRBV5-1 and TRBJ1-1; 7 nucleotides line up with TRBD1. CDR3 size: 14 residues. Germline V gene sequence: CDR1 SGHRS, CDR2 YFSETQ. With V trimmed by 4 bases and J by 0 bases, 3 bases remained unmatched. The CDR3 region has the DNA TGCGCCAGCAGCCCCGGACAGGTGAACACTGAAGCTTTCTTT. Its protein is CASSPGQVNTEAFF. The entire variable domain, with the rest obtained from reference TRBV5-1 and TRBJ1-1, is as follows: KAGVTQTPRYLIKTRGQQVTLSCSPISGHRSVSWYQQTPGQGLQFLFEYFSETQRNKGNFPGRFSGRQFSNSRSEMNVSTLELGDSALYLCASSPGQVNTEAFFGQGTRLTVV.

V and J are TRBV14 and TRBJ2-1; 8 positions match TRBD1. The CDR3 covers 17 residues. The V gene end was trimmed by 0 bases and the J gene end by 2 bases; junction bases not matched to a gene: 6. CDR1 and CDR2 from the germline V gene are SGHDN and FVKESK. DNA of the CDR3: TGTGCCAGCAGCCAAGATCGAGTCAGGGGGCCCTACAATGAGCAGTTCTTC. Protein product: CASSQDRVRGPYNEQFF.

This chain joins TRBV4-3 and TRBJ1-3; no clear D. This CDR3 contains 14 residues. Germline loops: CDR1 LGHNA, CDR2 YSLEER. V was clipped by 4 bases and J by 0 bases, with 7 bases between them. The CDR3 reads CASSLQASGNTIYF. In nucleotides, the CDR3 is TGCGCCAGCAGCCTCCAAGCCTCTGGAAACACCATATATTTT.

The chain uses TRBV7-6 and TRBJ2-1; 13 bases are a match to TRBD2. The CDR3 is 17 amino acids. The germline V gene has CDR1 SGHVS and CDR2 FNYEAQ. The J segment lost 5 bases and the V segment lost 5 bases, leaving 9 bases of the junction unmatched. DNA for the CDR3: TGTGCCAGCAGCGGAACGACCGGACTAGCGGGGGACAATGAGCAGTTCTTC. Protein: CASSGTTGLAGDNEQFF.

The chain couples TRBV30 to TRBJ2-3; D is possibly TRBD2 (5 bases). V was cut by 4 bases and J by 0 bases, with 14 bases left in between. CDR1 GTSNPN and CDR2 SVGIG come from the germline V gene (reference sequence). The CDR3 runs to 15 residues. In DNA form, the CDR3 reads TGTGCCTGGATCCTGGAAGGACTTAGCACAGATACGCAGTATTTT. This translates into CAWILEGLSTDTQYF.

The V call is TRBV10-3, the J call TRBJ2-1, with 9 positions matching TRBD1. After removal of 0 bases from V and 0 bases from J, the junction contained 6 bases not matched to a gene. The CDR3 length is 18 residues. Germline lookup yields CDR1 ENHRY and CDR2 SYGVKD. The DNA for the CDR3 is TGTGCCATCAGTGAGTCAACCACAGGGGGCGCCTCCTACAATGAGCAGTTCTTC. Its translation: CAISESTTGGASYNEQFF.

The chain couples TRBV6-4 to TRBJ1-1, with D maybe TRBD1 (6 bases). This CDR3 contains 14 residues. The germline V and J ends were trimmed by 0 bases and 4 bases, with 9 bases remaining between them. The germline V gene has CDR1 MRHNA and CDR2 SNTAGT. Here the CDR3 DNA reads TGTGCCAGCAGTGACTCATCCAGGGGCACTGAAGCTTTCTTT. Its translation: CASSDSSRGTEAFF.

This sequence joins TRBV5-1 and TRBJ2-7; 7 bases are a match to TRBD1. This CDR3 has 13 amino acids. V was pared by 4 bases and J by 3 bases, with 4 bases of the junction left unmatched. CDR1 and CDR2 (germline): SGHRS, YFSETQ. The CDR3 sequence is CASSATGDYEQYF. Here the CDR3 DNA reads TGCGCCAGCAGCGCCACAGGGGACTACGAGCAGTACTTC.

J is TRBJ2-3 and V is TRBV28; TRBD1 aligns across 10 bases. This CDR3 contains 16 residues. Losses at the gene ends were 3 bases for V and 4 bases for J; bases not matched to a gene: 7. CDR1 and CDR2 (germline): MDHEN, SYDVKM. CDR3 DNA sequence: TGTGCCAGCAGTTTCAGACAGGGGGCCGCTCCAGATACGCAGTATTTT. This codes for CASSFRQGAAPDTQYF.

The CDR3 sequence is CASSTSAEETQYF. CDR3 in DNA: TGTGCCAGCTCAACTAGTGCCGAAGAGACCCAGTACTTC. The chain joins TRBV18 to TRBJ2-5; D may be TRBD2 (5 bases). Germline assignment: CDR1 KGHSH and CDR2 LQKENI. The V end was cut by 5 bases, the J end by 3 bases, with 10 bases between. The CDR3 is 13 residues long.

V is TRBV9 and J is TRBJ1-2; tentative D call: TRBD1 (6 bases). With 4 bases removed from V and 4 bases from J, the gap between germline ends came to 14 bases. The germline V gene encodes CDR1 SGDLS and CDR2 YYNGEE. This CDR3 comprises 14 residues. For the CDR3, the DNA is TGTGCCAGCAGCTCCCAGTCAGGGGCCTATGGCTACACCTTC. Translating gives CASSSQSGAYGYTF.

This clone was seen more than once but under ten times. The chain uses TRBV7-9 and TRBJ2-3; TRBD1 is a possible D gene (7 bases). CDR1 is SEHNR, CDR2 FQNEAQ, per germline (reference sequence). V shed 2 bases and J shed 5 bases, with 11 bases lying between them. The length of the CDR3 is 14 residues. The CDR3 spells CASSLSGGGDTQYF. The CDR3 region has the DNA TGTGCCAGCAGCTTATCAGGGGGAGGAGATACGCAGTATTTT.

The table lists this clone with a count of one. This sequence joins TRBV7-2 and TRBJ2-1; TRBD1 aligns across 8 bases. This CDR3 region has 15 residues. Germline lookup yields CDR1 SGHTA and CDR2 FQGNSA. The V and J ends lost 5 bases and 4 bases, in that order; junction bases with no gene match: 7. In DNA form, the CDR3 reads TGTGCCAGCAGCCAGGGACAGGCAACTTACAATGAGCAGTTCTTC. This encodes CASSQGQATYNEQFF.

The chain links TRBV11-2 to TRBJ1-5; no firm D call. The V end was cut by 0 bases, the J end by 4 bases, with 4 bases between. Germline V gene sequence: CDR1 SGHAT, CDR2 FQNNGV. CDR3 size: 13 residues. CDR3 sequence: CASSLDGNQPQHF. DNA of the CDR3: TGTGCCAGCAGCTTAGACGGGAATCAGCCCCAGCATTTT.

This clone came up a few times. The rearrangement links TRBV5-4 to TRBJ2-5, with 9 bases that match TRBD2. The CDR3 sequence is 15 residues long. From germline, CDR1 is SGHNT and CDR2 YYREEE (reference sequence). V gave up 6 bases and J gave up 1 base; unmatched junction bases: 7. The CDR3: CASTKAGGLQETQYF. The CDR3 DNA is TGTGCCAGCACCAAAGCGGGGGGCCTCCAAGAGACCCAGTACTTC.

The J gene is TRBJ2-2, the V gene TRBV30; 15 bases align to TRBD2. V gave up 3 bases and J gave up 2 bases; unmatched junction bases: 13. Per the germline V gene, CDR1 is GTSNPN and CDR2 is SVGIG (reference sequence). The CDR3 is 20 amino acids. CDR3 coding DNA: TGTGCCTGGAGGGATACCCTTTGGACTAGCGGGGGGGCTAACACCGGGGAGCTGTTTTTT. Its translation: CAWRDTLWTSGGANTGELFF.

J is TRBJ1-3 and V is TRBV6-5; 10 nucleotides match TRBD1. The CDR3 sequence is 16 residues long. Unmatched junction bases numbered 3, after V lost 0 bases and J lost 4 bases. The germline V gene encodes CDR1 MNHEY and CDR2 SVGAGI. CDR3 loop: CASSYSGQGRGNTIYF. CDR3 bases: TGTGCCAGCAGTTACTCGGGACAGGGGAGAGGAAACACCATATATTTT.

The chain joins TRBV5-6 to TRBJ1-2; 11 bases are a match to TRBD1. Per the germline V gene, CDR1 is SGHDT and CDR2 is YYEEEE. The CDR3 length is 19 residues. The V segment lost 4 bases and the J segment 0 bases; nucleotides outside the gene matches: 14. CDR3 nucleotide sequence: TGTGCCAGCAGCCGCGAGGCGCTGGGACAGGGGGGTTCTAACTATGGCTACACCTTC. Protein: CASSREALGQGGSNYGYTF.

This clone was recorded only once. This chain joins TRBV5-1 and TRBJ2-5; 10 nucleotides line up with TRBD1. The ends lost 4 bases at V and 3 bases at J; junction bases unmatched: 6. This CDR3 contains 15 residues. Germline V gene data show CDR1 as SGHRS and CDR2 as YFSETQ. The CDR3 nucleotides are TGCGCCAGCAGCCCCCCCGGGACAGGGGAAGAGACCCAGTACTTC. It codes for CASSPPGTGEETQYF.

This chain connects TRBV9 to TRBJ2-6; tentatively, D is TRBD2 (5 bases). The CDR3 is 15 amino acids. V was clipped by 3 bases and J by 2 bases, with 9 bases between them. CDR1 is SGDLS and CDR2 is YYNGEE in the germline V gene. Here the CDR3 DNA reads TGTGCCAGCAGCGGCGGAGCGGCTGGGGCCAACGTCCTGACTTTC. Its translation: CASSGGAAGANVLTF. Full variable domain (rest looked up from reference TRBV9 and TRBJ2-6): DSGVTQTPKHLITATGQRVTLRCSPRSGDLSVYWYQQSLDQGLQFLIQYYNGEERAKGNILERFSAQQFPDLHSELNLSSLELGDSALYFCASSGGAAGANVLTFGAGSRLTVL.

The rearrangement joins TRBV27 to TRBJ2-5, with 8 positions matching TRBD2. The V segment lost 0 bases and the J segment 5 bases; nucleotides outside the gene matches: 8. CDR1 is MNHEY and CDR2 is SMNVEV in the germline V gene (reference sequence). This CDR3 contains 16 residues. The CDR3 sequence is CASSLSIGGDGETQYF. In nucleotides, the CDR3 is TGTGCCAGCAGTTTATCGATCGGGGGGGACGGGGAGACCCAGTACTTC.

The chain uses TRBV7-2 and TRBJ2-7, with D possibly matching TRBD2 (6 bases). The CDR3 has 14 amino acids. V was trimmed by 1 base and J by 4 bases, leaving 11 bases between them. Germline V CDR1 and CDR2: SGHTA, FQGNSA. The CDR3 DNA reads as TGTGCCAGCAGCTTAGGCGGGGTAAATTACGAGCAGTACTTC. Residues: CASSLGGVNYEQYF.

The chain couples TRBV4-1 to TRBJ1-3; tentatively, D is TRBD1 (5 bases). Germline assignment: CDR1 MGHRA and CDR2 YSYEKL. This CDR3 has 16 amino acids. V lost 1 base and J lost 0, with 10 bases in between. The CDR3 sequence: CASSQVGGVSGNTIYF. CDR3 bases: TGCGCCAGCAGCCAAGTGGGGGGGGTCTCTGGAAACACCATATATTTT.

The chain couples TRBV28 to TRBJ2-5; D not certain. V gave up 6 bases and J gave up 4 bases, with 15 bases separating them. Germline CDR1 and CDR2: MDHEN and SYDVKM. The CDR3 has 14 amino acids. CDR3 nucleotide sequence: TGTGCCAGCAGATCCCTCCGGCGGTTAGAGACCCAGTACTTC. Protein: CASRSLRRLETQYF.

The chain has TRBV7-2 and TRBJ1-2, with a weak D call TRBD1 (6 bases). Trimming shortened V by 6 bases and J by 6 bases, and 11 bases separated the two germline ends. This CDR3 contains 12 residues. Germline values: CDR1 SGHTA, CDR2 FQGNSA. CDR3 bases: TGTGCCAGCAGGCAGCCAGGGGATGGCTACACCTTC. As protein: CASRQPGDGYTF. The full variable domain, its missing parts supplied by reference TRBV7-2 and TRBJ1-2, is GAGVSQSPSNKVTEKGKDVELRCDPISGHTALYWYRQSLGQGLEFLIYFQGNSAPDKSGLPSDRFSAERTGGSVSTLTIQRTQQEDSAVYLCASRQPGDGYTFGSGTRLTVV.

V is TRBV27 and J is TRBJ2-5, with 15 nucleotides matching TRBD2. Germline V gene lookup returns CDR1 MNHEY and CDR2 SMNVEV (reference sequence). Trimming at V came to 0 bases and at J to 4 bases, leaving 6 bases not matched to a gene. The CDR3 runs 18 residues. CDR3 region: CASSLSRTSGGAGETQYF. The CDR3 nucleotides are TGTGCCAGCAGTTTATCTCGGACTAGCGGGGGGGCCGGAGAGACCCAGTACTTC.